Reported below is one TCR beta chain. The CDR3 is made up of 14 amino acids. V was pared by 2 bases and J by 6 bases, with 15 bases between. Germline-derived CDR1 and CDR2 are SGHRS and YFSETQ. The authors ran a second PCR of about 6 to 11 cycles using a sample-barcoded 5' primer and a J-beta primer mix. Tagging of each cDNA molecule was performed by a template-switch adaptor with 12 random nucleotides. TCRdb independently ran MiXCR on the 5' RACE reads; one entry per CDR3 protein. The sample carries some 560,000 distinct CDR3 sequences, about 27% recorded once. The sample belongs to a study of blood T cells in healthy people across ages. This sample was also put to use in a study of T cells of mothers and their children. That report notes: With the M1S primer of the second PCR, sample barcodes and 2-4 random nucleotides were added. A slight, non-significant increase in overlap was found for related mother-child pairs relative to unrelated pairs.

This receptor was taken from a boy aged 2 to 10 in good health. The chain recombines TRBV5-1 with TRBJ2-7, with D perhaps TRBD1 (5 bases). Source material: blood. This chain's CDR3 is CASSFLQGKGEQYF. CDR3 in DNA: TGCGCCAGCAGCTTTCTGCAGGGAAAGGGCGAGCAGTACTTC.